The 12 T cell receptor beta chains in this list originate from one sample, sequenced in a study of graft-versus-host responses after intestinal transplantation. The table came from immunoSEQ multiplex PCR; TCRdb's copy has only in-frame clones and leaves some out. The sample lists 23,000 or so clones; approximately 91% were seen once. The material was PBMCs, obtained 39 to 40 days after intestinal transplant. The source of these receptors is a human patient who received an intestinal transplant, so some T cells may come from the graft donor.

V and J are TRBV28 and TRBJ2-7; 7 bases align to TRBD1. From germline, CDR1 is MDHEN and CDR2 SYDVKM. With V trimmed by 6 bases and J by 3 bases, 5 bases remained unmatched. The CDR3 runs 13 residues. CDR3 bases: TGTGCCAGCAGCCAGTGGGACAGCTACGAGCAGTACTTC. Translating gives CASSQWDSYEQYF.

V usage is TRBV7-9 and J usage is TRBJ1-1; D uncertain. CDR3 length equals 11 residues. Germline V gene lookup returns CDR1 SEHNR and CDR2 FQNEAQ (reference sequence). The V gene lost 2 bases and the J gene lost 7 bases, with 5 bases spanning the gap. The CDR3 sequence: CASSLMLEAFF. The CDR3 DNA reads TGTGCCAGCAGCTTAATGCTTGAAGCTTTCTTT.

The chain is built from TRBV28 and TRBJ1-1; D uncertain. The CDR3 is 14 amino acids. Trimming shortened V by 3 bases and J by 3 bases, and 11 bases separated the two germline ends. Germline CDR1 is MDHEN and CDR2 is SYDVKM. The CDR3 DNA reads as TGTGCCAGCAGTTTCGTCCTCGGGGACACTGAAGCTTTCTTT. It specifies CASSFVLGDTEAFF.

This clone was counted only a few times. The sample holds other DNA sequences that translate to the same CDR3. The CDR3, as DNA: TGTGCCTGGAGGGGGTCGAGGGGTGGGGTCCACGAGCAGTACTTC. The encoded protein is CAWRGSRGGVHEQYF. The chain carries TRBV30 and TRBJ2-7; D possibly uses TRBD1 or TRBD2 (5 bases each). Between the trimmed V and J ends, which lost 3 bases and 5 bases, there was a span of 20 bases. There are 15 residues in the CDR3. Germline values: CDR1 GTSNPN, CDR2 SVGIG (reference sequence). The full variable domain, rest sourced from reference TRBV30 and TRBJ2-7, is SQTIHQWPATLVQPVGSPLSLECTVEGTSNPNLYWYRQAAGRGLQLLFYSVGIGQISSEVPQNLSASRPQDRQFILSSKKLLLSDSGFYLCAWRGSRGGVHEQYFGPGTRLTVT.

The rearrangement uses TRBV11-2 and TRBJ2-7, with D perhaps matching TRBD1 (5 bases). There are 16 residues in the CDR3. V lost 3 bases and J 2 bases, leaving 17 bases between the germline ends. Germline V gene lookup returns CDR1 SGHAT and CDR2 FQNNGV. CDR3 DNA sequence: TGTGCCAGCAGCTTCACCGTGATTGGCAGGGCCTACGAGCAGTACTTC. Translation: CASSFTVIGRAYEQYF.

The rearrangement joins TRBV7-2 to TRBJ2-2; 15 nucleotides match TRBD2. After removal of 6 bases from V and 6 bases from J, the junction contained 5 bases not matched to a gene. The CDR3 is made up of 16 amino acids. The V gene's germline CDR1 is SGHTA and CDR2 FQGNSA. The CDR3 region has the DNA TGTGCCAGCAGTCCCGGACTAGCGGGAGGGCCCGGGGAGCTGTTTTTT. Its protein product is CASSPGLAGGPGELFF.

The V call is TRBV14, the J call TRBJ2-3; 10 bases agree with TRBD1. CDR1 is SGHDN and CDR2 is FVKESK in the germline V gene. The V segment lost 4 bases and the J segment 2 bases; nucleotides outside the gene matches: 3. CDR3 size: 15 residues. The CDR3 DNA is TGTGCCAGCAGCCTGACAGGGGGCAACACAGATACGCAGTATTTT. Translation gives CASSLTGGNTDTQYF.

This clone appeared a few times. The chain combines TRBV7-9 with TRBJ2-7; D could derive from TRBD1 or TRBD2 (6 bases each). Trimming removed 5 bases at V and 5 bases at J, with 16 bases between. The CDR3 spans 14 residues. Germline CDR1 and CDR2: SEHNR and FQNEAQ (reference sequence). CDR3 bases: TGTGCCAGCAGCAAAGTAGGGGGGCTCCACGAGCAGTACTTC. Translated: CASSKVGGLHEQYF.

The chain employs TRBV7-6 and TRBJ2-2, with 8 positions matching TRBD2. This CDR3 contains 15 residues. Trimming cost V 2 bases and J 5 bases; bases outside gene matches: 4. Germline assignment: CDR1 SGHVS and CDR2 FNYEAQ. As DNA, the CDR3 is TGTGCCAGCAGCTTAAGCGGGAGTTATACCGGGGAGCTGTTTTTT. Amino acid sequence: CASSLSGSYTGELFF. Using reference TRBV7-6 and TRBJ2-2 for the parts outside the CDR3, the full variable domain is GAGVSQSPRYKVTKRGQDVALRCDPISGHVSLYWYRQALGQGPEFLTYFNYEAQQDKSGLPNDRFSAERPEGSISTLTIQRTEQRDSAMYRCASSLSGSYTGELFFGEGSRLTVL.

This chain connects TRBV15 to TRBJ2-5; 14 nucleotides match TRBD2. With V trimmed by 4 bases and J by 11 bases, 9 bases remained unmatched. The CDR3 length is 15 residues. Germline CDR1 is LNHNV and CDR2 is YYDKDF (reference sequence). This chain's CDR3 is CATSTPRLAGGEQYF. DNA for the CDR3: TGTGCCACCAGCACCCCGAGACTAGCGGGAGGGGAGCAGTACTTC.

This clone was counted a single time. The chain has TRBV28 and TRBJ1-5; maybe TRBD1 (5 bases). V was pared by 3 bases and J by 2 bases, with 8 bases between. This CDR3 is 14 amino acids long. Germline V lookup: CDR1 MDHEN, CDR2 SYDVKM. The CDR3 is CASSLGVGNQPQHF. The CDR3 DNA is TGTGCCAGCAGTTTGGGGGTTGGCAATCAGCCCCAGCATTTT. Drawing the rest from reference TRBV28 and TRBJ1-5, the complete variable domain is DVKVTQSSRYLVKRTGEKVFLECVQDMDHENMFWYRQDPGLGLRLIYFSYDVKMKEKGDIPEGYSVSREKKERFSLILESASTNQTSMYLCASSLGVGNQPQHFGDGTRLSIL.

This sequence joins TRBV5-1 and TRBJ2-7, with 12 bases aligning to TRBD2. Germline CDR1 is SGHRS and CDR2 is YFSETQ. J gave up 0 bases and V 0 bases, and 7 bases lay outside the gene matches. The length of the CDR3 is 18 residues. CDR3 in amino acids: CASSLAPTSGGLSYEQYF. The CDR3 DNA reads TGCGCCAGCAGCTTGGCCCCGACTAGCGGGGGCCTCTCCTACGAGCAGTACTTC.